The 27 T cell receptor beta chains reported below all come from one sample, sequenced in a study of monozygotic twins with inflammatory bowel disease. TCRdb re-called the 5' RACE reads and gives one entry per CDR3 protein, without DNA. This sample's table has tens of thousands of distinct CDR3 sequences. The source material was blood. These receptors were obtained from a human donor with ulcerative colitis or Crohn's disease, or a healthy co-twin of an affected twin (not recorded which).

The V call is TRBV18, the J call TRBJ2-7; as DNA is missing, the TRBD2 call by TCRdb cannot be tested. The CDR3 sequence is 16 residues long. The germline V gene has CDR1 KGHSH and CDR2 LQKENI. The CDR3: CASSLRLAGASYEQYF.

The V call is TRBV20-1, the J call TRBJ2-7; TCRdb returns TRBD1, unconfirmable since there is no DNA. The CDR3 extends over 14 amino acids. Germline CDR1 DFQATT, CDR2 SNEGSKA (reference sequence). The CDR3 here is CSAAGDTVLDEQYF.

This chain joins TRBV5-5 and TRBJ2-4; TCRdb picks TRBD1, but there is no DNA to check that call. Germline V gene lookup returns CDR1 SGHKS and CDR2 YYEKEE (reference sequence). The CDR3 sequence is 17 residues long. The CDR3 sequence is CASSLDGRGSSKNIQYF.

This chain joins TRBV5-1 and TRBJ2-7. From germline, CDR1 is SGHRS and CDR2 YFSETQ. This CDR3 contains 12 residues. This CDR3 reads CASSAQTYEQYF.

The CDR3 here is CASSSNGNYGYTF. This chain links TRBV7-9 with TRBJ1-2. This CDR3 spans 13 amino acids. CDR1 and CDR2 (germline): SEHNR, FQNEAQ (reference sequence).

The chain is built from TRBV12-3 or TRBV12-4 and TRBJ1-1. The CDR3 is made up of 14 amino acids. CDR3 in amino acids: CASSTAGQRAEAFF.

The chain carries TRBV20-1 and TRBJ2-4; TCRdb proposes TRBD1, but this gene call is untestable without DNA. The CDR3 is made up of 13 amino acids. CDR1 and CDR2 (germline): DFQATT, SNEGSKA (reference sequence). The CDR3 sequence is CSARTGSKNIQYF.

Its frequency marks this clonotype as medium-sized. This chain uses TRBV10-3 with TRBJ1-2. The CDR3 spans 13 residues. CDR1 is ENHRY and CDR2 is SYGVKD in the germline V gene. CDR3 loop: CAISGPLSYGYTF.

The CDR3 loop is CASSEVHPGQGWGQPQHF. The chain is built from TRBV6-1 and TRBJ1-5; TCRdb picks TRBD1, but there is no DNA to check that call. Germline V CDR1 and CDR2: MNHNS, SASEGT. The CDR3 has 18 residues.

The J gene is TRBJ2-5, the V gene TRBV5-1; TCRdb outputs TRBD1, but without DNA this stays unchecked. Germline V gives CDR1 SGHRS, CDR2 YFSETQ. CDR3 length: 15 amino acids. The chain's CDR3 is CASSTGTGGTETQYF.

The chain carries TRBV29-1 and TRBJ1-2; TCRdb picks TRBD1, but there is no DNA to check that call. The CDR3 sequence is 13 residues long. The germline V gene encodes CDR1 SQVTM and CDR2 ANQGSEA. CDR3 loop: CSVESRQDYGYTF.

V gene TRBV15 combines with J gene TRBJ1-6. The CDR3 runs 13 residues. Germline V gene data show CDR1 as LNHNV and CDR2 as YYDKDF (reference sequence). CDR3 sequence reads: CATSWGVNSPLHF.

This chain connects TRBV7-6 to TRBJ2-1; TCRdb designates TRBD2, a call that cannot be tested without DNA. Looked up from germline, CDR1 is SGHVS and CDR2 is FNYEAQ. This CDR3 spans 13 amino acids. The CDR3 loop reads CASSGARLALQFF.

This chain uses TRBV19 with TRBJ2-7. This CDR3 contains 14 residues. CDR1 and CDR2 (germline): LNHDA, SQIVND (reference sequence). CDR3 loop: CASSITGGSYEQYF.

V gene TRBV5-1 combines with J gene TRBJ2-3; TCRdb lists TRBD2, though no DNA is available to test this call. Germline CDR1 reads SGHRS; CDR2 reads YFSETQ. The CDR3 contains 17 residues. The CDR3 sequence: CASSFGTSGGGTDTQYF.

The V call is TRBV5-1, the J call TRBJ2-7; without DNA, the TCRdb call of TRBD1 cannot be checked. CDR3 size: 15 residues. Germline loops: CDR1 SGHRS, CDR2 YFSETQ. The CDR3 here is CASSVRQGGVHEQYF.

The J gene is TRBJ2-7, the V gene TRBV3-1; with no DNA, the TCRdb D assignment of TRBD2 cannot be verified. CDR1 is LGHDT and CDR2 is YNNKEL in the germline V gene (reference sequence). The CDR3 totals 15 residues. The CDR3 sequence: CASSQAPGLRREQYF.

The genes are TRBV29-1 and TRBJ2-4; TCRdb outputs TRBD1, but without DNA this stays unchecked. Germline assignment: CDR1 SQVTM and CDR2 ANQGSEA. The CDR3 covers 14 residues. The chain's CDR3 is CSVRTGGGKNIQYF.

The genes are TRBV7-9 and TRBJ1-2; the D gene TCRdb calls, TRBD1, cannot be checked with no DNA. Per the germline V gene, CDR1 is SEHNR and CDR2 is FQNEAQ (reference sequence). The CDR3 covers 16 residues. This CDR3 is CASSLARGGQFYGYTF.

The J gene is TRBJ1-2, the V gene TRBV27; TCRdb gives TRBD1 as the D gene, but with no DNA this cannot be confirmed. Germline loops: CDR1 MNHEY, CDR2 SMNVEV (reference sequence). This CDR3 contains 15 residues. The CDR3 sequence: CASSLTGIQNYGYTF.

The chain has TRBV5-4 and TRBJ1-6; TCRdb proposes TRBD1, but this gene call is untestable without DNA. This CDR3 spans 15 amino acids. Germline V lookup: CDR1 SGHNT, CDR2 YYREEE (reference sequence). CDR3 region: CASSLGSRGDSPLHF.

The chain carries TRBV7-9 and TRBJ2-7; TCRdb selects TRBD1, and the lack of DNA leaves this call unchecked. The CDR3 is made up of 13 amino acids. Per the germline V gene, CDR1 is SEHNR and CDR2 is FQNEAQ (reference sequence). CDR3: CASKGASKSEQYF.

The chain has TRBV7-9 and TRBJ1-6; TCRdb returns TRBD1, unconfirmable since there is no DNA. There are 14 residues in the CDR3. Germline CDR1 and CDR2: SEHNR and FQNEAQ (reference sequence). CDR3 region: CASSYGQGGSPLHF.

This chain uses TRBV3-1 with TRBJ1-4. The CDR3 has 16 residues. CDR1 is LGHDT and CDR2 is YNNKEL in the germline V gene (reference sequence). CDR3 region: CASSLIRTARDEKLFF. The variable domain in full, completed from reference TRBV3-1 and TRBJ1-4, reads DTAVSQTPKYLVTQMGNDKSIKCEQNLGHDTMYWYKQDSKKFLKIMFSYNNKELIINETVPNRFSPKSPDKAHLNLHINSLELGDSAVYFCASSLIRTARDEKLFFGSGTQLSVL.

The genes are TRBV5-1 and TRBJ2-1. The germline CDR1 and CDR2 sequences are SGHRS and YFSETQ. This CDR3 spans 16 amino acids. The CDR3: CASSLEAWFHGNEQFF.

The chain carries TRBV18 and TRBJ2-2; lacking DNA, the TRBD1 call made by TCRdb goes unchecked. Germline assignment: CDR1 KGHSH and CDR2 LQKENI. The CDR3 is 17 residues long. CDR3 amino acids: CASSPRAPGRTTGELFF.

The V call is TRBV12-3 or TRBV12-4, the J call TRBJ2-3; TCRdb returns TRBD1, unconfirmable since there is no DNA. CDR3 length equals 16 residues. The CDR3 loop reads CASRRTGGLGTDTQYF.